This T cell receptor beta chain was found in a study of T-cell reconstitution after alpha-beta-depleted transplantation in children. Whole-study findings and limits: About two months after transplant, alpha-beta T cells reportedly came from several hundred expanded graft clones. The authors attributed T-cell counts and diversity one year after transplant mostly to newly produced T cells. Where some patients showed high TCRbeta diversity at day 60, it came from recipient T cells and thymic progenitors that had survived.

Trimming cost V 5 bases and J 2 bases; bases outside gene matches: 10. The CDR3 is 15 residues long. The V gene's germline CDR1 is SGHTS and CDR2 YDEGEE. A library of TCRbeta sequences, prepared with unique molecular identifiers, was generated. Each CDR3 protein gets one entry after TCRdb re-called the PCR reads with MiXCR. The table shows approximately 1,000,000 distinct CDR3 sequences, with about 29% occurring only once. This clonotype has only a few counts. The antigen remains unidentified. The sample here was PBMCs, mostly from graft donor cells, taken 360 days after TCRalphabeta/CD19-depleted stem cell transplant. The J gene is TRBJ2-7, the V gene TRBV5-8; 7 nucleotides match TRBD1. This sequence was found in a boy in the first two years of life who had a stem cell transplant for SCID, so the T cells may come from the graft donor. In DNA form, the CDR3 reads TGTGCCAGCAGTTCCGACAGGGTCATGACCTACGAGCAGTACTTC. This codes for CASSSDRVMTYEQYF.